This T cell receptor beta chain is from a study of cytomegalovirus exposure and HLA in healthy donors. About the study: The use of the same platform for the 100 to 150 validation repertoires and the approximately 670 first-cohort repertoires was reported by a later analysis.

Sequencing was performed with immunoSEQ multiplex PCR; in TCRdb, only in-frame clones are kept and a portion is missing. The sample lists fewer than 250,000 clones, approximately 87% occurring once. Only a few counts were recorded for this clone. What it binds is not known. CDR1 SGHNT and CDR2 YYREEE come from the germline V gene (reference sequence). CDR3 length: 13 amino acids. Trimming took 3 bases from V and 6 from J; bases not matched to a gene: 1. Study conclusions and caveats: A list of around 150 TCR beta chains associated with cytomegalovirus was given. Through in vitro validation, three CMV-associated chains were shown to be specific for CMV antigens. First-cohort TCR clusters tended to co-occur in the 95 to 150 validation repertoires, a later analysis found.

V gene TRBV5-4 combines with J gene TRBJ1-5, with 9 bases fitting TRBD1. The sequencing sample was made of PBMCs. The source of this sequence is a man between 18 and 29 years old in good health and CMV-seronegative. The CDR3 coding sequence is TGTGCCAGCAGCTCGGACAGGGGTCAGCCCCAGCATTTT. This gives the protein CASSSDRGQPQHF.